This entry lists 22 T cell receptor beta chains sequenced from one sample in a study of long-term antiretroviral therapy in people with HIV. Assay version v3.0 of immunoSEQ was used, and it was run at survey level. TCRdb keeps only in-frame clones here, not all; method: immunoSEQ multiplex PCR. The sample consists of some 7,800 clones, 81% of them appearing once. Specimen: unsorted PBMCs, collected about 2.5 years before starting antiretroviral therapy. The source of these receptors is a man in his forties with HIV.

This clone appeared once. V gene TRBV4-1 combines with J gene TRBJ2-1; a weak D match, TRBD2 (6 bases). V was clipped by 0 bases and J by 4 bases, with 16 bases between them. Per germline, CDR1 MGHRA and CDR2 YSYEKL. The CDR3 contains 17 residues. In DNA, the CDR3 is TGCGCCAGCAGCCAAGAGGGGGGTAGTTCCCTTTACAATGAGCAGTTCTTC. It translates to CASSQEGGSSLYNEQFF.

The rearrangement links TRBV5-1 to TRBJ2-7; no reliable D call. Germline CDR1 and CDR2: SGHRS and YFSETQ. The CDR3 has 14 amino acids. V was trimmed by 0 bases and J by 0 bases, leaving 7 bases between them. As DNA, the CDR3 is TGCGCCAGCAGCTTGGAGGCACACTCCTACGAGCAGTACTTC. Protein sequence: CASSLEAHSYEQYF.

Written as DNA, the CDR3 is TGCGCCAGCAGCTTAAGGACTGGGACGTCTGGGGAGTACTTC. Amino acid sequence: CASSLRTGTSGEYF. This chain uses TRBV5-1 with TRBJ2-7, with D possibly being TRBD1 or TRBD2 (5 bases each). V was clipped by 2 bases and J by 11 bases, with 20 bases between them. CDR1 and CDR2 from the germline V gene are SGHRS and YFSETQ. The CDR3 sequence is 14 residues long.

The sample holds one count of this clone. The rearrangement links TRBV25-1 to TRBJ2-3, with a possible D match to TRBD2 (6 bases). The V gene's germline CDR1 is MGHDK and CDR2 SYGVNS. This CDR3 is 13 amino acids long. Between the trimmed V and J ends, which lost 6 bases and 5 bases, there was a span of 12 bases. The chain's CDR3 is CASRLMGGDTQYF. CDR3 DNA: TGTGCCAGCAGGCTAATGGGGGGAGATACGCAGTATTTT.

The rearrangement links TRBV7-9 to TRBJ1-4; D possibly corresponds to TRBD1 (5 bases). CDR1 and CDR2 (germline): SEHNR, FQNEAQ (reference sequence). The CDR3 covers 14 residues. Trimming removed 8 bases from V and 6 bases from J, with 16 bases in between. CDR3: CASPPGGLDEKLFF. The DNA of the CDR3 is TGTGCCAGCCCACCCGGGGGGTTGGATGAAAAACTGTTTTTT.

This clone has just one count. This sequence joins TRBV29-1 and TRBJ1-2; no firm D call. The V end lost 6 bases, the J end lost 5 bases, and 16 bases lay between the germline ends. The germline CDR1 and CDR2 sequences are SQVTM and ANQGSEA. The CDR3 is made up of 13 amino acids. As DNA, the CDR3 is TGCAGCGTGGCGGACGACCGGTGGTATGGCTACACCTTC. It specifies CSVADDRWYGYTF.

The chain recombines TRBV7-6 with TRBJ1-1; D is possibly TRBD1 (5 bases). The germline CDR1 and CDR2 sequences are SGHVS and FNYEAQ. CDR3 length: 16 amino acids. Trimming removed 5 bases from V and 5 bases from J, with 21 bases in between. The CDR3: CASSRRLWGVETEAFF. The CDR3 coding sequence is TGTGCCAGCAGCCGTCGTCTATGGGGCGTGGAAACTGAAGCTTTCTTT.

V is TRBV10-2 and J is TRBJ2-5, with D unresolved. Deletions cut 2 bases from V and 4 bases from J, with 8 bases between. This CDR3 contains 13 residues. Germline lookup yields CDR1 WSHSY and CDR2 SAAADI. In DNA form, the CDR3 reads TGCGCCAGCAGTGAGGGTAGAGGAGAGACCCAGTACTTC. It yields the protein CASSEGRGETQYF.

This clone turned up a few times. This sequence joins TRBV30 and TRBJ1-1; D possibly corresponds to TRBD1 (5 bases). V gave up 2 bases and J gave up 0 bases, with 10 bases separating them. This CDR3 comprises 14 residues. The V gene's germline CDR1 is GTSNPN and CDR2 SVGIG (reference sequence). The CDR3 spells CAWSPPGMNTEAFF. Written as DNA, the CDR3 is TGTGCCTGGAGTCCCCCAGGGATGAACACTGAAGCTTTCTTT. Supplemented by reference TRBV30 and TRBJ1-1, the full variable domain reads SQTIHQWPATLVQPVGSPLSLECTVEGTSNPNLYWYRQAAGRGLQLLFYSVGIGQISSEVPQNLSASRPQDRQFILSSKKLLLSDSGFYLCAWSPPGMNTEAFFGQGTRLTVV.

This clone has only one observation. The chain recombines TRBV10-2 with TRBJ2-7; D could derive from TRBD1 or TRBD2 (5 bases each). The CDR3 has 14 amino acids. V gave up 6 bases and J gave up 3 bases, with 15 bases separating them. The germline V gene has CDR1 WSHSY and CDR2 SAAADI. The chain's CDR3 is CASSEAGTVYEQYF. In DNA form, the CDR3 reads TGCGCCAGCAGCGAGGCCGGGACCGTCTACGAGCAGTACTTC.

The chain joins TRBV4-1 to TRBJ1-2, with D possibly being TRBD1 (5 bases). The CDR3 runs 12 residues. The ends were cut back, 0 bases at V and 11 bases at J, with 10 bases in the middle. Germline assignment: CDR1 MGHRA and CDR2 YSYEKL. CDR3 residues: CASSQDAGGYTF. For the CDR3, the DNA is TGCGCCAGCAGCCAAGATGCGGGGGGATACACCTTC.

V usage is TRBV18 and J usage is TRBJ2-7; D may match TRBD1 or TRBD2 (5 bases each). The CDR3 sequence is 12 residues long. Per the germline V gene, CDR1 is KGHSH and CDR2 is LQKENI. V was shortened by 6 bases and J by 4 bases, with 10 bases between the two germline ends. The CDR3: CASSYGGYEQYF. The CDR3 bases are TGTGCCAGCTCCTATGGGGGTTACGAGCAGTACTTC.

The genes are TRBV4-1 and TRBJ2-7; D is perhaps TRBD1 (6 bases). The CDR3 is made up of 16 amino acids. Per the germline V gene, CDR1 is MGHRA and CDR2 is YSYEKL. Trimming shortened V by 4 bases and J by 2 bases, and 18 bases separated the two germline ends. The CDR3 here is CASSLTPTGPPYEQYF. CDR3 DNA: TGCGCCAGCAGCCTAACACCGACAGGTCCCCCCTACGAGCAGTACTTC.

This clone was counted only a few times. The chain combines TRBV27 with TRBJ2-7; D remains ambiguous. Trimming removed 3 bases from V and 2 bases from J, with 8 bases in between. CDR1 and CDR2 (germline): MNHEY, SMNVEV (reference sequence). The CDR3 is made up of 13 amino acids. The CDR3 DNA reads as TGTGCCAGCAGTTTCGGCCCAGCCTACGAGCAGTACTTC. Encoded protein: CASSFGPAYEQYF.

The gene calls are TRBV19 and TRBJ2-7; D ambiguous. Trimming stripped 3 bases from V and 1 base from J, with 7 bases between. Germline V lookup: CDR1 LNHDA, CDR2 SQIVND (reference sequence). There are 13 residues in the CDR3. The CDR3 protein is CASSMTISYEQYF. The CDR3, as DNA: TGTGCCAGTAGTATGACGATTTCCTACGAGCAGTACTTC.

CDR3 loop: CASSPPTGASTEAFF. The CDR3 nucleotides are TGTGCCAGCAGCCCCCCGACAGGGGCGAGTACTGAAGCTTTCTTT. The chain uses TRBV5-4 and TRBJ1-1; TRBD1 aligns across 8 bases. J was trimmed by 5 bases and V by 4 bases; bases with no gene match: 10. The CDR3 length is 15 residues. The V gene's germline CDR1 is SGHNT and CDR2 YYREEE (reference sequence). The whole variable domain, remainder taken from reference TRBV5-4 and TRBJ1-1, is ETGVTQSPTHLIKTRGQQVTLRCSSQSGHNTVSWYQQALGQGPQFIFQYYREEENGRGNFPPRFSGLQFPNYSSELNVNALELDDSALYLCASSPPTGASTEAFFGQGTRLTVV.

The rearrangement links TRBV18 to TRBJ2-1; a weak D match, TRBD1 (6 bases). The CDR3 has 17 residues. V shed 2 bases and J shed 5 bases, with 19 bases lying between them. Germline V gene lookup returns CDR1 KGHSH and CDR2 LQKENI. CDR3 sequence: CASSPGIRTEPNNEQFF. The CDR3 DNA reads as TGTGCCAGCTCACCAGGTATTAGGACAGAGCCCAACAATGAGCAGTTCTTC.

The chain is built from TRBV30 and TRBJ2-7, with TRBD1 identical over 9 bases. The germline V gene encodes CDR1 GTSNPN and CDR2 SVGIG (reference sequence). The CDR3 runs 19 residues. Trimming removed 3 bases from V and 1 base from J; junction bases left unmatched: 19. Here the CDR3 DNA reads TGTGCCTGGAGACAAACACCGGGACAGGGTACGCGGCCTTCCTACGAGCAGTACTTC. Its protein product is CAWRQTPGQGTRPSYEQYF.

The rearrangement links TRBV4-3 to TRBJ2-2, with D possibly TRBD1 on 6 matching bases. The CDR3 totals 18 residues. V gave up 0 bases and J gave up 0 bases, with 14 bases separating them. CDR1 and CDR2 from the germline V gene are LGHNA and YSLEER. For the CDR3, the DNA is TGCGCCAGCAGCCAAGAGTTCCCCGGGACATCGAACACCGGGGAGCTGTTTTTT. This encodes CASSQEFPGTSNTGELFF.

The V and J genes are TRBV6-5 and TRBJ1-6, with TRBD1 as a possible D gene (5 bases). CDR1 and CDR2 (germline): MNHEY, SVGAGI. The CDR3 covers 14 residues. The V gene lost 5 bases and the J gene lost 7 bases, with 12 bases spanning the gap. The CDR3 DNA reads as TGTGCCAGCAGTGACAGATGGAAGAATTCACCCCTCCACTTT. Its translation: CASSDRWKNSPLHF.

This chain joins TRBV2 and TRBJ1-4; D ambiguous. This CDR3 has 16 amino acids. Trimming stripped 6 bases from V and 8 bases from J, with 22 bases between. CDR1 SNHLY and CDR2 FYNNEI come from the germline V gene. The DNA of the CDR3 is TGTGCCAGCAGCGCTGGCCCGGGCCAAACCGTCGAAAAACTGTTTTTT. This translates into CASSAGPGQTVEKLFF.

This chain uses TRBV25-1 with TRBJ2-7, with D perhaps given as TRBD1 or TRBD2 (6 bases each). The V gene's germline CDR1 is MGHDK and CDR2 SYGVNS. Trimming stripped 1 base from V and 2 bases from J, with 15 bases between. There are 16 residues in the CDR3. DNA of the CDR3: TGTGCCAGCAGTGAATTGGAGGGGGTTGGAACCTACGAGCAGTACTTC. Translating gives CASSELEGVGTYEQYF.